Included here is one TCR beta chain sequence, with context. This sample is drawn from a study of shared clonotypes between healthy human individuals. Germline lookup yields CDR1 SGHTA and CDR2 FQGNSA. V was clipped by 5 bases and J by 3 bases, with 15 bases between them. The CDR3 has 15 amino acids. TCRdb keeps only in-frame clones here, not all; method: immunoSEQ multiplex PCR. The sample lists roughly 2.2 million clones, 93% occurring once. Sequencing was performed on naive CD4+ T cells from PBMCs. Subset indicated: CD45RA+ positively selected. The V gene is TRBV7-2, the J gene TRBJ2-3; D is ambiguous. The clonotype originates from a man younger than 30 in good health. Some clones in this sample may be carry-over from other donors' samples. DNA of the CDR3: TGTGCCAGCAGCCAAGCCGCGCCCCTTACAGATACGCAGTATTTT. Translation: CASSQAAPLTDTQYF.